What follows are 17 T cell receptor beta chains derived from one specimen sequenced in a study of cytomegalovirus exposure and HLA in healthy donors (dated by TCRdb to 2016 to 2017). Library construction relied on the immunoSEQ multiplex PCR assay. Drawn from immuneACCESS, this table holds only the in-frame rearrangements with V and J called that TCRdb kept. Clones are partly lost; checked studies trace under half to an unresolved V gene and leave the rest unexplained. This sample gives 85,000 to 130,000 clones in total; around 89% of them show up just once. The ten largest make up roughly 2% of the sample. Input material: PBMCs. These receptors were taken from a woman in her late teens or twenties in good health and CMV-seropositive.

The V gene is TRBV27, the J gene TRBJ1-1; 7 bases align to TRBD1. Trimming cost V 2 bases and J 5 bases; bases outside gene matches: 8. The CDR3 runs to 15 residues. CDR1 and CDR2 from the germline V gene are MNHEY and SMNVEV (reference sequence). The CDR3 nucleotides are TGTGCCAGCAGTTTAATGGCAGGGGGATGGACTGAAGCTTTCTTT. It specifies CASSLMAGGWTEAFF.

V gene TRBV6-4 combines with J gene TRBJ2-3; TRBD2 matches 7 bases. Per the germline V gene, CDR1 is MRHNA and CDR2 is SNTAGT. V was pared by 5 bases and J by 2 bases, with 1 base of the junction left unmatched. CDR3 size: 13 residues. The CDR3 reads CASSSGDTDTQYF. The CDR3 DNA reads TGTGCCAGCAGTAGCGGGGACACAGATACGCAGTATTTT.

This chain links TRBV2 with TRBJ1-4; 11 positions match TRBD1. This CDR3 contains 19 residues. Germline V gene lookup returns CDR1 SNHLY and CDR2 FYNNEI. Trimming took 6 bases from V and 3 from J; bases not matched to a gene: 15. This chain's CDR3 is CASSQQRTGGEGANEKLFF. The CDR3 DNA reads TGTGCCAGCAGCCAACAGCGGACAGGGGGCGAGGGAGCTAATGAAAAACTGTTTTTT.

The V gene is TRBV18, the J gene TRBJ1-6; TRBD1 is a possible D gene (6 bases). Trimming stripped 0 bases from V and 11 bases from J, with 8 bases between. From germline, CDR1 is KGHSH and CDR2 LQKENI. The CDR3 contains 13 residues. The CDR3 protein is CASSPPGGAPLHF. The CDR3 bases are TGTGCCAGCTCACCACCAGGGGGAGCACCCCTCCACTTT.

The genes are TRBV5-1 and TRBJ2-2; 7 nucleotides agree with TRBD1. The germline CDR1 and CDR2 sequences are SGHRS and YFSETQ. Losses at the gene ends were 3 bases for V and 7 bases for J; bases not matched to a gene: 12. This CDR3 comprises 16 residues. The CDR3 spells CASSSLTGTANGELFF. CDR3 DNA sequence: TGCGCCAGCAGCTCCCTCACCGGGACAGCGAACGGGGAGCTGTTTTTT.

The chain carries TRBV4-3 and TRBJ2-2, with D perhaps TRBD1 (7 bases). The CDR3 has 17 residues. CDR1 and CDR2 (germline): LGHNA, YSLEER. Between the trimmed V and J ends, which lost 0 bases and 4 bases, there was a span of 15 bases. This chain's CDR3 is CASSQDSLQGGTGELFF. In DNA, the CDR3 is TGCGCCAGCAGCCAAGATAGTCTTCAGGGGGGCACCGGGGAGCTGTTTTTT.

The V and J genes are TRBV7-2 and TRBJ1-5, with 8 bases lining up with TRBD1. V lost 3 bases to trimming and J lost 3 bases; unmatched junction nucleotides: 4. The length of the CDR3 is 15 residues. Germline values: CDR1 SGHTA, CDR2 FQGNSA. The CDR3: CASSFSGGNNQPQHF. The CDR3 DNA is TGTGCCAGCAGCTTTTCAGGGGGCAACAATCAGCCCCAGCATTTT. Full variable domain (missing parts from reference TRBV7-2 and TRBJ1-5): GAGVSQSPSNKVTEKGKDVELRCDPISGHTALYWYRQSLGQGLEFLIYFQGNSAPDKSGLPSDRFSAERTGGSVSTLTIQRTQQEDSAVYLCASSFSGGNNQPQHFGDGTRLSIL.

V is TRBV7-8 and J is TRBJ1-6; D ambiguous. V was cut by 0 bases and J by 4 bases, with 13 bases left in between. CDR3 length: 17 amino acids. CDR1 and CDR2 from the germline V gene are SGHVS and FQNEAQ. DNA of the CDR3: TGTGCCAGCAGCTTAGCGGGCGGGAAGGCATATAATTCACCCCTCCACTTT. Translation: CASSLAGGKAYNSPLHF.

The gene calls are TRBV29-1 and TRBJ1-1; 7 nucleotides align to TRBD1. V shed 7 bases and J 0 bases; nucleotides not matched to a gene: 17. This CDR3 comprises 17 residues. Germline V gene data show CDR1 as SQVTM and CDR2 as ANQGSEA. The CDR3, as DNA: TGCAGCGCCCAGTGGGAGTTCTGGGGACAGATGAACACTGAAGCTTTCTTT. Residues: CSAQWEFWGQMNTEAFF.

This clone has a handful of counts. The chain links TRBV27 to TRBJ2-4; D is unclear. The CDR3 consists of 16 residues. V gave up 2 bases and J gave up 6 bases, with 17 bases separating them. Germline assignment: CDR1 MNHEY and CDR2 SMNVEV (reference sequence). The CDR3 spells CASSLNIGPGPNIQYF. The CDR3 DNA sequence: TGTGCCAGCAGTTTAAATATCGGCCCGGGTCCAAACATTCAGTACTTC.

V usage is TRBV28 and J usage is TRBJ2-1; D may be TRBD2 (6 bases). This CDR3 comprises 15 residues. Trimming left V 5 bases short and J 0 bases short, with 11 bases between. The germline V gene encodes CDR1 MDHEN and CDR2 SYDVKM. The CDR3 here is CASSTLGGSYNEQFF. CDR3 coding DNA: TGTGCCAGCAGTACCCTCGGGGGCTCCTACAATGAGCAGTTCTTC.

Comment on this clone: Other DNA variants within this sample encode the same CDR3. The V call is TRBV5-6, the J call TRBJ2-7; the D is unclear. The ends were cut back, 3 bases at V and 3 bases at J, with 4 bases in the middle. This CDR3 comprises 11 residues. Germline assignment: CDR1 SGHDT and CDR2 YYEEEE. CDR3 amino acids: CASSSFYEQYF. Here the CDR3 DNA reads TGTGCCAGCAGCTCCTTCTACGAGCAGTACTTC.

This sequence joins TRBV27 and TRBJ1-2; D not certain. Germline loops: CDR1 MNHEY, CDR2 SMNVEV (reference sequence). The CDR3 runs 13 residues. Trimming removed 3 bases at V and 2 bases at J, with 7 bases between. Here the CDR3 reads CASSFSRNYGYTF. CDR3 nucleotide sequence: TGTGCCAGCAGTTTCTCCAGAAACTATGGCTACACCTTC.

The chain joins TRBV27 to TRBJ1-6; 7 nucleotides align to TRBD1. There are 21 residues in the CDR3. Per the germline V gene, CDR1 is MNHEY and CDR2 is SMNVEV (reference sequence). J lost 2 bases, V lost 6 bases, and 22 bases had no gene match. The CDR3 DNA is TGTGCCAGCAGGTCCGACTTACAGGGGACCTCGCCTCGCGCCTATAATTCACCCCTCCACTTT. Protein sequence: CASRSDLQGTSPRAYNSPLHF.

J is TRBJ2-3 and V is TRBV7-9, with D perhaps matching TRBD2 (6 bases). The CDR3 length is 15 residues. With 1 base removed from V and 0 bases from J, the gap between germline ends came to 8 bases. The germline gives CDR1 SEHNR, CDR2 FQNEAQ (reference sequence). The CDR3 spells CASSLVAGSTDTQYF. DNA of the CDR3: TGTGCCAGCAGCTTAGTCGCGGGAAGCACAGATACGCAGTATTTT.

The chain has TRBV4-3 and TRBJ1-2; no definite D call. The germline V gene encodes CDR1 LGHNA and CDR2 YSLEER. The V end was cut by 1 base, the J end by 7 bases, with 10 bases between. This CDR3 contains 13 residues. The CDR3 is CASSQAGSGGYTF. DNA of the CDR3: TGCGCCAGCAGCCAAGCCGGGTCTGGTGGCTACACCTTC.

The chain recombines TRBV11-3 with TRBJ2-1; the match to TRBD1 covers 10 bases. Germline V gene data show CDR1 as SGHNT and CDR2 as YENEEA. V lost 1 base to trimming and J lost 9 bases; unmatched junction nucleotides: 9. CDR3 length equals 16 residues. CDR3 region: CASSLAGTGVRSEQFF. CDR3 DNA sequence: TGTGCCAGCAGCTTAGCAGGGACAGGGGTTAGAAGTGAGCAGTTCTTC.